Shown below are 12 T cell receptor beta chains from a single sample sequenced in a study of T cell responses to AZD1222 COVID-19 vaccine. Assay used: immunoSEQ multiplex PCR; TCRdb lists only in-frame clones, some missing. The sample includes over 110,000 clones, just over 90% of them seen just once. Here the sequenced sample was peripheral blood, taken on day 0 of AZD1222 vaccination. These receptors originate from an adult in good health.

The chain recombines TRBV6-1 with TRBJ1-2; TRBD1 might be the D (5 bases). Germline CDR1 is MNHNS and CDR2 is SASEGT. V was clipped by 3 bases and J by 4 bases, with 9 bases between them. CDR3 length: 13 residues. In DNA form, the CDR3 reads TGTGCCAGCAGTGAGAGACAGAGCTATGGCTACACCTTC. It translates to CASSERQSYGYTF.

The genes are TRBV5-4 and TRBJ1-4, with a weak D call TRBD1 (5 bases). V was trimmed by 0 bases and J by 8 bases, leaving 11 bases between them. CDR3 size: 14 residues. CDR1 SGHNT and CDR2 YYREEE come from the germline V gene (reference sequence). In nucleotides, the CDR3 is TGTGCCAGCAGCTTGGTCGGGGCGGGAGAAAAACTGTTTTTT. Amino acids: CASSLVGAGEKLFF. The whole variable domain, remainder taken from reference TRBV5-4 and TRBJ1-4, is ETGVTQSPTHLIKTRGQQVTLRCSSQSGHNTVSWYQQALGQGPQFIFQYYREEENGRGNFPPRFSGLQFPNYSSELNVNALELDDSALYLCASSLVGAGEKLFFGSGTQLSVL.

The rearrangement uses TRBV6-5 and TRBJ1-3; 10 bases map to TRBD1. Losses at the gene ends were 10 bases for V and 4 bases for J; bases not matched to a gene: 4. This CDR3 is built from 13 residues. The germline V gene encodes CDR1 MNHEY and CDR2 SVGAGI. Here the CDR3 DNA reads TGTGCCATCGGACAGGGGGGCGGAAACACCATATATTTT. Amino acid sequence: CAIGQGGGNTIYF.

V and J are TRBV5-1 and TRBJ2-5, with 8 bases identical to TRBD2. CDR3 length equals 13 residues. CDR1 and CDR2 from the germline V gene are SGHRS and YFSETQ. V lost 4 bases to trimming and J lost 4 bases; unmatched junction nucleotides: 3. CDR3 coding DNA: TGCGCCAGCAGCACCGCGGGGGGAGAGACCCAGTACTTC. Protein product: CASSTAGGETQYF.

The rearrangement links TRBV14 to TRBJ2-2, with D tentatively TRBD1 or TRBD2 (5 bases each). Germline V lookup: CDR1 SGHDN, CDR2 FVKESK. This CDR3 has 15 amino acids. Trimming took 4 bases from V and 2 from J, leaving 11 bases between them. CDR3 nucleotides: TGTGCCAGCAGCCGGGGGATTGCTAACACCGGGGAGCTGTTTTTT. The encoded protein is CASSRGIANTGELFF. Based on the CDR3 plus reference TRBV14 and TRBJ2-2, the full variable domain is EAGVTQFPSHSVIEKGQTVTLRCDPISGHDNLYWYRRVMGKEIKFLLHFVKESKQDESGMPNNRFLAERTGGTYSTLKVQPAELEDSGVYFCASSRGIANTGELFFGEGSRLTVL.

This clone was observed a handful of times. V usage is TRBV10-3 and J usage is TRBJ1-2, with TRBD1 identical over 7 bases. V gave up 10 bases and J gave up 2 bases; unmatched junction bases: 4. The CDR3 runs 12 residues. Germline lookup yields CDR1 ENHRY and CDR2 SYGVKD. The CDR3: CATGTENYGYTF. The CDR3 bases are TGTGCCACCGGGACAGAAAACTATGGCTACACCTTC.

This chain links TRBV28 with TRBJ1-5, with D unclear. Trimming took 3 bases from V and 7 from J, leaving 19 bases between them. CDR3 length equals 16 residues. The germline gives CDR1 MDHEN, CDR2 SYDVKM. CDR3 DNA: TGTGCCAGCAGTTTTATGGCAGACGCTATTTGGCAGCCCCAGCATTTT. Its protein is CASSFMADAIWQPQHF.

The chain is built from TRBV7-2 and TRBJ1-2; D gene ambiguous. CDR3 length: 14 amino acids. The V gene lost 5 bases and the J gene lost 7 bases, with 17 bases spanning the gap. CDR1 and CDR2 (germline): SGHTA, FQGNSA. The CDR3 sequence is CASSDSLLGSGYTF. CDR3 nucleotides: TGTGCCAGCAGCGACTCCCTTCTAGGCTCTGGCTACACCTTC.

This chain uses TRBV4-1 with TRBJ2-7; D may correspond to TRBD1 or TRBD2 (5 bases each). The CDR3 runs 13 residues. V lost 2 bases, J lost 7 bases, and 12 bases lay in between. CDR1 and CDR2 from the germline V gene are MGHRA and YSYEKL. CDR3 amino acids: CASSQQGTGEQYF. The CDR3 DNA sequence: TGCGCCAGCAGCCAACAAGGGACGGGAGAGCAGTACTTC.

The chain has TRBV18 and TRBJ1-6, with D perhaps TRBD1 (5 bases). V was pared by 6 bases and J by 10 bases, with 16 bases between. Germline CDR1 reads KGHSH; CDR2 reads LQKENI. This CDR3 comprises 14 residues. The CDR3 DNA sequence: TGTGCCAGCTCCGGGGGGGGGACTCAGTCACCCCTCCACTTT. It yields the protein CASSGGGTQSPLHF.

V gene TRBV29-1 combines with J gene TRBJ2-7; 7 nucleotides align to TRBD1. The CDR3 has 14 amino acids. Trimming cost V 6 bases and J 2 bases; bases outside gene matches: 10. CDR1 SQVTM and CDR2 ANQGSEA come from the germline V gene. Written as DNA, the CDR3 is TGCAGCGTCGGGTCAGGGGGTATCGCCTACGAGCAGTACTTC. Its translation is CSVGSGGIAYEQYF.

The V and J genes are TRBV5-1 and TRBJ1-4, with 7 positions matching TRBD1. Germline assignment: CDR1 SGHRS and CDR2 YFSETQ. After removal of 4 bases from V and 3 bases from J, the junction contained 6 bases not matched to a gene. CDR3 length: 15 residues. This CDR3 is CASSPRGGANEKLFF. DNA for the CDR3: TGCGCCAGCAGCCCCAGGGGGGGAGCTAATGAAAAACTGTTTTTT.